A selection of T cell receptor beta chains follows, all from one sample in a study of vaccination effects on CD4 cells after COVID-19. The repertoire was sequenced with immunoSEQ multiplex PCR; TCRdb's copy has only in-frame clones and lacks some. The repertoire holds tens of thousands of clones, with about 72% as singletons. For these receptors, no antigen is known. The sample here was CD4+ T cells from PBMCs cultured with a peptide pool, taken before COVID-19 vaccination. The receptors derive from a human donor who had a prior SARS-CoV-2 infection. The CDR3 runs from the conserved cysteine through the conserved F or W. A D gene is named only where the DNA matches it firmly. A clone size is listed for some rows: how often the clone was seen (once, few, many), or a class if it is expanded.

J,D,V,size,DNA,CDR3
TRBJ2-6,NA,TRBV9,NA,TGTGCCAGCAGCGTAGTGTCTGGGGCCAACGTCCTGACTTTC,CASSVVSGANVLTF
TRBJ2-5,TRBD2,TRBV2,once,TGTGCCAGCAGTAGCGTTCTAGCGGGGGAAGAGACCCAGTACTTC,CASSSVLAGEETQYF
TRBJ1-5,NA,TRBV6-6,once,TGTGCCAGCAGTTTACCACAGTATTATATCCCAGGGCCCCAGCATTTT,CASSLPQYYIPGPQHF
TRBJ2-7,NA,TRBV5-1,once,TGCGCCAGCAGCTTGGATACAGGAAATTCCTACGAGCAGTACTTC,CASSLDTGNSYEQYF
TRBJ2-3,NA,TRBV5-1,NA,TGCGCCAGCAGCTTTGGGGTGGGGGCAGTCGGAGCGACAGATACGCAGTATTTT,CASSFGVGAVGATDTQYF
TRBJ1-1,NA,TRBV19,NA,TGTGCCAGTAGAAAGACAGTAGTGGGCACTGAAGCTTTCTTT,CASRKTVVGTEAFF
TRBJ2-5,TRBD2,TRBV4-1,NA,TGCGCCAGCAGCCGGTCCGGGACTAGCGGGGCCCAAGAGACCCAGTACTTC,CASSRSGTSGAQETQYF
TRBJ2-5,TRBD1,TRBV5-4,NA,TGTGCCAGCAGCTTAGGACAGGGGAGGGCCCAGTACTTC,CASSLGQGRAQYF
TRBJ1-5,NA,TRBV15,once,TGTGCCACCAGCATTTTAAGCGGGCCGTATAGCAATCAGCCCCAGCATTTT,CATSILSGPYSNQPQHF
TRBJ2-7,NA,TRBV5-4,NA,TGTGCCAGCAGCTTGTATCTGGCGAGGGAGCAGTACTTC,CASSLYLAREQYF
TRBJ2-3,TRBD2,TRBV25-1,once,TGTGCCAGCAGTGAATATCGGCTAGCGGGACCCGATACGCAGTATTTT,CASSEYRLAGPDTQYF
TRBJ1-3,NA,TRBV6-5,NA,TGTGCCAGCAGCCCCCGGGGGGAGAGAAACACCATATATTTT,CASSPRGERNTIYF
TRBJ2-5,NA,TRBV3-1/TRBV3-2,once,TGTGCCAGCAGCGGGGGACATCAAGAGACCCAGTACTTC,CASSGGHQETQYF
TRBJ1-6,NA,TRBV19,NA,TGTGCCAGCAAAGCATTTAACAGGGATTCACCCCTCCACTTT,CASKAFNRDSPLHF
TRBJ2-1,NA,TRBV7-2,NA,TGTGCCAGCAGCCCAACAGGGACCTACAATGAGCAGTTCTTC,CASSPTGTYNEQFF
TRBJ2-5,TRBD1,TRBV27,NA,TGTGCCAGCAGTCCCAGCCGGGCAGGGGGCGTTGGGACCCAGTACTTC,CASSPSRAGGVGTQYF
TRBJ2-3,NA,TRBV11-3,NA,TGTGCCAGCAGCTTAGATCTAAGCGCAACAAGCACAGATACGCAGTATTTT,CASSLDLSATSTDTQYF
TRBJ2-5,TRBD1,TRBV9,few,TGTGCCAGCAGCGCGGGGGTTAAGACAGGGGCGGGGACCCAGTACTTC,CASSAGVKTGAGTQYF
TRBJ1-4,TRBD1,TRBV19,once,TGTGCCAGTAGTATAAATCAGGACAGGGGTGAAAAACTGTTTTTT,CASSINQDRGEKLFF
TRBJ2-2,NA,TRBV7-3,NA,TGTGCCAGCAGCCAGGACTTGACCGGGGAGCTGTTTTTT,CASSQDLTGELFF
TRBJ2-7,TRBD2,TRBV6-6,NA,TGTGCCAGCAATGAACTAGCGTCCTCCTACGAGCAGTACTTC,CASNELASSYEQYF
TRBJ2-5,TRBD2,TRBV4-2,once,TGTGCCAGCAGCCAAGATCACGGGACTAGCGGGAGAGAGACCCAGTACTTC,CASSQDHGTSGRETQYF
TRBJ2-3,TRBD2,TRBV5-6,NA,TGTGCCAGCAGCCGACGTGTTAGCGGGCTTATCACAGATACGCAGTATTTT,CASSRRVSGLITDTQYF
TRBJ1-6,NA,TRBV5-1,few,TGCGCCAGCAGCTTAGCCCACAATTCACCCCTCCACTTT,CASSLAHNSPLHF
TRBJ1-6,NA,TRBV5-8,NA,TGTGCCAGCAGCCGTGGACAGCTTAATTCACCCCTCCACTTT,CASSRGQLNSPLHF
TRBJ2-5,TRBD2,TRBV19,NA,TGTGCCAGTAGTGCCGCTTCGGGGGGGGAGACCCAGTACTTC,CASSAASGGETQYF
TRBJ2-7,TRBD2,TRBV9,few,TGTGCCAGCAGCTCCCACTCCGGGACTAGCCTCTACGAGCAGTACTTC,CASSSHSGTSLYEQYF
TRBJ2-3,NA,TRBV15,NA,TGTGCCACCAGCAGGTCTTACGGGGAAACAGATACGCAGTATTTT,CATSRSYGETDTQYF
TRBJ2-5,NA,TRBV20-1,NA,TGCAGTGCTGGCCAAGAGACCCAGTACTTC,CSAGQETQYF
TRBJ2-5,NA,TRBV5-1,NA,TGCGCCAGCAGCGGGGGGAGCGGGGAGACCCAGTACTTC,CASSGGSGETQYF
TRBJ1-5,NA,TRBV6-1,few,TGTGCCAGCAGAGAAGACCGGGGATCAAAGCGTAGCAATCAGCCCCAGCATTTT,CASREDRGSKRSNQPQHF
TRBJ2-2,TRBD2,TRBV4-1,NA,TGCGCCAGCAGCATTCAAACCTTGACTAGCGGGAGAGGGTTAGGAACCGGGGAGCTGTTTTTT,CASSIQTLTSGRGLGTGELFF
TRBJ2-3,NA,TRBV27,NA,TGTGCCAGCACGAGGTCCTACCCTAGCACAGATACGCAGTATTTT,CASTRSYPSTDTQYF
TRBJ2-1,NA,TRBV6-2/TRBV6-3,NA,TGTGCCAGCAGCCGTTGGACGGTTTACAATGAGCAGTTCTTC,CASSRWTVYNEQFF
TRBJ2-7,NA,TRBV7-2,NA,TGTGCCAGCAGCCCCAGGGAAGGGATCTTGGAGCAGTACTTC,CASSPREGILEQYF
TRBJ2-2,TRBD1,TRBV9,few,TGTGCCAGCGAGGAGGGGGGACAGGGAAGGACCGGGGAGCTGTTTTTT,CASEEGGQGRTGELFF
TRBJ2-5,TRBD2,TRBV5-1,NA,TGCGCCAGCAGCTCAGGGACTAGCGGCCAAGAGACCCAGTACTTC,CASSSGTSGQETQYF
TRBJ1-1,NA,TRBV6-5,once,TGTGCCAGCAGTTACCAGCAGGGGCTGAACACTGAAGCTTTCTTT,CASSYQQGLNTEAFF
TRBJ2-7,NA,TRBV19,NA,TGTGCCAGTAGTAGCAGGGGGGGAGTGAACGAGCAGTACTTC,CASSSRGGVNEQYF
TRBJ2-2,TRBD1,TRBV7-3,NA,TGTGCCAGCAGCCCAGGGGGCGGGACGGTTTACACCGGGGAGCTGTTTTTT,CASSPGGGTVYTGELFF
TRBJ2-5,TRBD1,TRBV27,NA,TGTGCCAGCAGTCCTTGGGACAGAAAAGAGACCCAGTACTTC,CASSPWDRKETQYF
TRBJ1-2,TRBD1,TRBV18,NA,TGTGCCAGCTCACACTCGGACAGGGCTAACGGCTACACCTTC,CASSHSDRANGYTF
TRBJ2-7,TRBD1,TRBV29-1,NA,TGCAGCGTTGTGTTGACAGGGGGCTCCTACGAGCAGTACTTC,CSVVLTGGSYEQYF
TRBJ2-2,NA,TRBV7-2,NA,TGTGCCAGCAGCTTAGAAGGTGGGGGAAACACCGGGGAGCTGTTTTTT,CASSLEGGGNTGELFF
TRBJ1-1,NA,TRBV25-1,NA,TGTGCCAGCAGTGAATATAGGGCCAACCTGAACACTGAAGCTTTCTTT,CASSEYRANLNTEAFF
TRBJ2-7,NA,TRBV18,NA,TGTGCCAGCTCACCCGCCCCTAGCAACGAGCAGTACTTC,CASSPAPSNEQYF
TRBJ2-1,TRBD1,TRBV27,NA,TGTGCCAGCAGTTCCGCCGGACAGGGGTTACATGAGCAGTTCTTC,CASSSAGQGLHEQFF
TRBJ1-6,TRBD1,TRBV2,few,TGTGCCAGCAGGGGGACAGGGAGCTCCTATAATTCACCCCTCCACTTT,CASRGTGSSYNSPLHF
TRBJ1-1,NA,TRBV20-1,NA,TGCAGTGCTAGTATGGCCACAACTGAAAACACTGAAGCTTTCTTT,CSASMATTENTEAFF
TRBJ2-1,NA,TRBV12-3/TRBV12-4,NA,TGTGCCAGCAGTTTTGGGGGGCAGGGTGAGCAGTTCTTC,CASSFGGQGEQFF
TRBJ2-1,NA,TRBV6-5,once,TGTGCCAGCAGTTACTCGACTTCCAATGAGCAGTTCTTC,CASSYSTSNEQFF
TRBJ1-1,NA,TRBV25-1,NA,TGTGCCAGCAGTGGGAGGGACGGTTACACTGAAGCTTTCTTT,CASSGRDGYTEAFF